Listed below are T cell receptor beta chains from one sample, sequenced in a study of CD8 T cells in ankylosing spondylitis. TCRdb fed the 5' RACE reads into MiXCR, producing one record per CDR3 protein. This sample has approximately 30,000 distinct CDR3 sequences, with roughly 8.6% found just once. The specimen sequenced was blood. Receptor source: a male donor with ankylosing spondylitis or in good health (not recorded which). CDR3s include the opening cysteine and the closing phenylalanine or tryptophan. D genes are given only for firm matches. The size of a clone is reported for some rows only, either as once, few or many, or as a class for expanded clones.

size,J,D,V,DNA,CDR3
many,TRBJ1-1,-,TRBV7-2,TGTGCCAGCAGCTCGTACCTAGAAGCTTTCTTT,CASSSYLEAFF
few,TRBJ1-6,-,TRBV12-3/TRBV12-4,TGTGCCAGCAGTTTAATGCCCTATAATTCACCCCTCCACTTT,CASSLMPYNSPLHF
-,TRBJ2-1,TRBD2,TRBV4-1,TGCGCCAGCAGCCAGGTAGGACTAGCGCCCAATGAGCAGTTCTTC,CASSQVGLAPNEQFF
-,TRBJ2-6,-,TRBV29-1,TGCAGCGTTCAAGGGGCTTTGGCTGGGGCCAACGTCCTGACTTTC,CSVQGALAGANVLTF
-,TRBJ2-1,-,TRBV27,TGTGCCAGTAGTTTAGTGGCCTACAATGAGCAGTTCTTC,CASSLVAYNEQFF
many,TRBJ2-5,-,TRBV10-3,TGTGCCATCAGTGAGTCGATAGCCCGGGACATCCAAGAGACCCAGTACTTC,CAISESIARDIQETQYF
-,TRBJ1-4,TRBD1,TRBV4-3,TGCGCCAGCAGCCAAGAACAGGGGAGGACTAATGAAAAACTGTTTTTT,CASSQEQGRTNEKLFF
-,TRBJ2-1,TRBD2,TRBV2,TGTGCCAGCGTTTCTAGCGGGGTGTGGAATGAGCAGTTCTTC,CASVSSGVWNEQFF
-,TRBJ2-7,TRBD2,TRBV12-3/TRBV12-4,TGTGCCAGCAGTCCAGCCCTCATAGCGGGAGGCTACGAGCAGTACTTC,CASSPALIAGGYEQYF
-,TRBJ2-1,TRBD2,TRBV9,TGTGCCAGCAGCCAACTAGCGGTCTCCTACAATGAGCAGTTCTTC,CASSQLAVSYNEQFF
-,TRBJ2-7,-,TRBV5-1,TGCGCCAGCAGCTTGGCTGGAGGTCTCTCGTACGAGCAGTACTTC,CASSLAGGLSYEQYF
few,TRBJ2-2,TRBD2,TRBV12-3/TRBV12-4,TGTGCCAGCAATACCGGGACTATCACCGGGGAGCTGTTTTTT,CASNTGTITGELFF
many,TRBJ2-5,-,TRBV7-2,TGTGCCAGCAGCCATCAAGAGACCCAGTACTTC,CASSHQETQYF
-,TRBJ2-1,-,TRBV7-7,TGTGCCAGCAGCCTGGACTACCAGGGCCACAATGAGCAGTTCTTC,CASSLDYQGHNEQFF
-,TRBJ2-1,TRBD2,TRBV5-5,TGTGCCAGCAGCTTCCCGGGACTAGCGGGAGTACGCTCCTACAATGAGCAGTTCTTC,CASSFPGLAGVRSYNEQFF
many,TRBJ1-1,-,TRBV6-5,TGTGCCAGCAGTTACTCGAGGGATGGACGAGCTTTCTTT,CASSYSRDGRAFF
-,TRBJ2-5,-,TRBV7-2,TGTGCCAGCAGCTCGTTGGACGGACAAGAGACCCAGTACTTC,CASSSLDGQETQYF
few,TRBJ1-1,TRBD1,TRBV7-2,TGTGCCAGCAGCTTGAGGGGGCTAAGGTACACTGAAGCTTTCTTT,CASSLRGLRYTEAFF
-,TRBJ2-4,-,TRBV3-1,TGTGCCAGCAGCCAAGATCCTAGCGTGAACATTCAGTACTTC,CASSQDPSVNIQYF
-,TRBJ2-2,-,TRBV9,TGTGCCAGCAGCGCGACCCACACCGGGGAGCTGTTTTTT,CASSATHTGELFF
-,TRBJ2-1,TRBD2,TRBV20-1,TGCAGTGCTGAAACTAGCGGGGGAGCCGACCGATGGAATGAGCAGTTCTTC,CSAETSGGADRWNEQFF
many,TRBJ1-1,-,TRBV15,TGTGCCACCAGCAGACGGAGTGACACTGAAGCTTTCTTT,CATSRRSDTEAFF